The 4 T cell receptor beta chains reported below all come from one sample, sequenced in a study of Graves' ophthalmopathy and Graves' hyperthyroidism. The sequenced template was RNA, covering the TCR beta CDR3 region. HTBI primers were used in a first-round RT-PCR, which preceded a second-round multiplex PCR. TCRdb analysed the multiplex PCR reads with MiXCR anew, one entry per CDR3 protein. The sample holds some 360,000 distinct CDR3 sequences; approximately 17% are singletons and the top ten take roughly 2.3%. Material for sequencing was peripheral blood. The receptors derive from an adult woman with stable Graves' hyperthyroidism.

This clonotype was detected many times. The chain employs TRBV19 and TRBJ1-1; D unresolved. CDR3 length equals 16 residues. Germline values: CDR1 LNHDA, CDR2 SQIVND (reference sequence). Between the trimmed V and J ends, which lost 1 base and 1 base, there was a span of 13 bases. The CDR3 DNA reads TGTGCCAGTAGTATAGGCCGAAGTTGGGCGAACACTGAAGCTTTCTTT. Protein: CASSIGRSWANTEAFF.

This clonotype was found a few times. The rearrangement joins TRBV29-1 to TRBJ2-7; possible D gene TRBD2, 5 bases. Germline CDR1 reads SQVTM; CDR2 reads ANQGSEA. The CDR3 runs to 11 residues. The V end was cut by 6 bases, the J end by 6 bases, with 12 bases between. In DNA form, the CDR3 reads TGCAGCGTGAGGGCCCGGGGCGAGCAGTACTTC. Translated, it gives CSVRARGEQYF.

V gene TRBV5-1 combines with J gene TRBJ2-7; perhaps TRBD2 as D (5 bases). The V end lost 0 bases, the J end lost 6 bases, and 13 bases lay between the germline ends. Per germline, CDR1 SGHRS and CDR2 YFSETQ. The CDR3 loop spans 14 amino acids. The CDR3 loop is CASSLAHGSGEQYF. CDR3 nucleotides: TGCGCCAGCAGCTTGGCCCACGGAAGCGGCGAGCAGTACTTC.

This clonotype has ten or more counts. The V and J genes are TRBV15 and TRBJ1-1; the D is unclear. The CDR3 totals 14 residues. Germline V gene lookup returns CDR1 LNHNV and CDR2 YYDKDF (reference sequence). With 0 bases removed from V and 1 base from J, the gap between germline ends came to 6 bases. Written as DNA, the CDR3 is TGTGCCACCAGCAGAGATCGGGCGAACACTGAAGCTTTCTTT. Its translation: CATSRDRANTEAFF.